The clone carrying this T cell receptor (beta chain) was seen repeatedly, ten times or more. Its antigen is currently unknown. Germline V gene data show CDR1 as SGHTA and CDR2 as FQGNSA. CDR3 length: 17 residues. Losses at the gene ends were 1 base for V and 4 bases for J; bases not matched to a gene: 9. In the source study's methods: Filtering of immunoSEQ junctional sequences could not match full-length read filtering. The assay was immunoSEQ multiplex PCR, and TCRdb's table has in-frame clones only and misses some. Clonal size and the V and J genes are those of that table, whereas D and trimming came from the DNA. The table shows about 1.1 million clones, with approximately 80% occurring only once. The sample comes from a study of shared clonotypes between healthy human individuals. Findings and caveats of the study: A handful of donors shared approximately 5% of their naive CD4 clonotypes. Non-shared clonotypes had lower generation probabilities than those shared by all four donors. Only blood was sampled, and tissue TCR repertoires likely differ from blood ones.

Sequencing was done on a sample of memory CD4+ T cells from PBMCs. Subset specified: CD45RA-negative fraction. The rearrangement joins TRBV7-2 to TRBJ2-3; the match to TRBD2 covers 9 bases. The receptor comes from a man aged 18 to 29 in good health. Some clones in this sample may be carry-over from other donors' samples. The CDR3 DNA reads as TGTGCCAGCAGCTTAGGCGGGAGGGCCTTTAGGCCAGATACGCAGTATTTT. Translating it yields CASSLGGRAFRPDTQYF. Using reference TRBV7-2 and TRBJ2-3 for the parts outside the CDR3, the full variable domain is GAGVSQSPSNKVTEKGKDVELRCDPISGHTALYWYRQSLGQGLEFLIYFQGNSAPDKSGLPSDRFSAERTGGSVSTLTIQRTQQEDSAVYLCASSLGGRAFRPDTQYFGPGTRLTVL.